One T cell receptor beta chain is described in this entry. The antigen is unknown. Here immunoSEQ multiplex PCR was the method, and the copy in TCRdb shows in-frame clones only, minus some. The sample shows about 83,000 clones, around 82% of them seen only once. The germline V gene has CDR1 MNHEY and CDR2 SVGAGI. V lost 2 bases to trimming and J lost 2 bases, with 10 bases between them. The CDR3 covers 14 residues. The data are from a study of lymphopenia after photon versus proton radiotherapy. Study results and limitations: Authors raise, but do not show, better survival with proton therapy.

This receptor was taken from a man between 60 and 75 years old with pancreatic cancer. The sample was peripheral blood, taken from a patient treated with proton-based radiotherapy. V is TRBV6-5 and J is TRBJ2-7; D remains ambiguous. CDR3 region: CASSYGQRPYEQYF. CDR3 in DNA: TGTGCCAGCAGTTACGGGCAGAGGCCCTACGAGCAGTACTTC.